The entry below describes one T cell receptor (beta chain). The CDR3 runs to 18 residues. V was clipped by 0 bases and J by 1 base, with 14 bases between them. CDR1 and CDR2 (germline): SGDLS, YYNGEE. The data stem from a study of cytomegalovirus exposure and HLA in healthy donors. Across the whole study: HLA-typed donors were the source of tens of millions of unique TCRs held in an early data release.

The PCR contained 60 Vbeta and 13 Jbeta primers. TCRdb's copy holds only in-frame clones and misses some; the assay was immunoSEQ multiplex PCR. The data hold 150,000 or so clones, with around 72% observed a single time. The chain is built from TRBV9 and TRBJ2-6; maybe TRBD2 (5 bases). The sequenced sample was PBMCs. This TCR came from a woman aged 45-59 years in good health and CMV-seropositive. CDR3 DNA: TGTGCCAGCAGCGTAGGGGCTTCGGGGAGATCTGGGGCCAACGTCCTGACTTTC. It codes for CASSVGASGRSGANVLTF.